This T cell receptor (beta chain) was found in a study of metastatic and nonmetastatic thyroid tumors. For the study at large: Patients with malignant and benign thyroid disease provided blood and tumor or nodule tissue, whose repertoires were compared.

TCRdb re-called the PCR reads via MiXCR. The sample records about 38,000 clones, around half being singletons. Points on this clone: What it binds is unknown.

Thyroid surgery was performed in patients who had received no treatment beforehand. Whole-study findings and limits: For both blood and tumor, malignant thyroid tumors reportedly showed significantly higher TCR beta diversity than benign nodules did.

V was shortened by 5 bases and J by 4 bases, with 18 bases between the two germline ends. Germline V lookup: CDR1 SEHNR, CDR2 FQNEAQ (reference sequence). The length of the CDR3 is 15 residues. The sequenced sample was tumor tissue. The source of this sequence is a male donor with papillary thyroid cancer or a benign thyroid nodule (not recorded which). Some clones in this sample may be carry-over from other donors' samples. This rearrangement joins TRBV7-9 to TRBJ2-7, with D maybe TRBD1 (6 bases). CDR3 bases: TGTGCCAGCAGCCGCGGACAGCCATCAGCGTACGAGCAGTACTTC. Protein: CASSRGQPSAYEQYF.